This entry lists 18 T cell receptor beta chains sequenced from one sample in a study of T cells after yellow fever vaccination. MiXCR, run by TCRdb on the 5' RACE reads, gives a single entry per CDR3 protein. The table shows about 58,000 distinct CDR3 sequences, with roughly 6.9% occurring only once. The source material was CD8+ T cells sorted from PBMCs, sampled on the day of the first yellow fever vaccination. These receptors were taken from a man between 18 and 35 years old who received the YFV17D yellow fever vaccine.

This clonotype occurred a few times. The chain recombines TRBV3-1 with TRBJ2-2; the D is unclear. The CDR3 extends over 12 amino acids. CDR1 is LGHDT and CDR2 is YNNKEL in the germline V gene (reference sequence). Trimming stripped 1 base from V and 6 bases from J, with 3 bases between. The CDR3 nucleotides are TGTGCCAGCAGCCAAGCTTCCGGGGAGCTGTTTTTT. Translated: CASSQASGELFF. The full variable domain, with the rest looked up from reference TRBV3-1 and TRBJ2-2, is DTAVSQTPKYLVTQMGNDKSIKCEQNLGHDTMYWYKQDSKKFLKIMFSYNNKELIINETVPNRFSPKSPDKAHLNLHINSLELGDSAVYFCASSQASGELFFGEGSRLTVL.

This chain uses TRBV20-1 with TRBJ2-3; 7 bases fit TRBD2. J was trimmed by 5 bases and V by 1 base; bases with no gene match: 9. CDR3 size: 15 residues. CDR1 is DFQATT and CDR2 is SNEGSKA in the germline V gene (reference sequence). CDR3 nucleotides: TGCAGTGCTAGAGTTCGCGGGGGATTAGTAGATACGCAGTATTTT. It specifies CSARVRGGLVDTQYF.

This clonotype was picked up many times. The chain recombines TRBV29-1 with TRBJ1-1, with unresolved D. Germline V gene data show CDR1 as SQVTM and CDR2 as ANQGSEA. This CDR3 has 11 amino acids. V was clipped by 5 bases and J by 7 bases, with 11 bases between them. The CDR3 reads CSVSTSIEAFF. CDR3 sequence (DNA): TGCAGCGTTTCCACCTCCATTGAAGCTTTCTTT.

This clonotype was seen a few times. V gene TRBV27 combines with J gene TRBJ2-3, with 7 bases identical to TRBD2. The CDR3 loop spans 16 amino acids. Trimming at V came to 5 bases and at J to 4 bases, leaving 12 bases not matched to a gene. CDR1 and CDR2 from the germline V gene are MNHEY and SMNVEV (reference sequence). The CDR3: CASSPFGGGRADTQYF. The CDR3 coding sequence is TGTGCCAGCAGTCCCTTTGGGGGGGGAAGGGCAGATACGCAGTATTTT.

The chain couples TRBV12-3 or TRBV12-4 to TRBJ2-2; the D gene is possibly TRBD1 (6 bases). The CDR3 sequence is 14 residues long. V was clipped by 8 bases and J by 6 bases, with 16 bases between them. The CDR3 protein is CASWGQVMAGELFF. CDR3 in DNA: TGTGCCAGCTGGGGGCAGGTTATGGCCGGGGAGCTGTTTTTT.

This clonotype was observed a few times. CDR3 loop: CASSTRQGVVYNEQFF. The CDR3 nucleotides are TGTGCCAGCAGTACTCGACAGGGGGTGGTCTACAATGAGCAGTTCTTC. The chain uses TRBV27 and TRBJ2-1; the match to TRBD1 covers 9 bases. Germline V gene lookup returns CDR1 MNHEY and CDR2 SMNVEV (reference sequence). The CDR3 covers 16 residues. J was trimmed by 3 bases and V by 5 bases; bases with no gene match: 8.

The V call is TRBV7-3, the J call TRBJ2-5, with TRBD1 as a possible D gene (7 bases). Germline CDR1 SGHTA, CDR2 FQGTGA. CDR3 length: 17 residues. Trimming shortened V by 0 bases and J by 5 bases, and 19 bases separated the two germline ends. The CDR3, as DNA: TGTGCCAGCAGCTTAACAGGGGGCGGGGATGGTGGGGAGACCCAGTACTTC. As protein: CASSLTGGGDGGETQYF.

This clonotype was recorded a few times. V is TRBV4-3 and J is TRBJ2-7; no definite D call. Germline assignment: CDR1 LGHNA and CDR2 YSLEER. Trimming removed 2 bases from V and 0 bases from J, with 14 bases in between. The CDR3 extends over 16 amino acids. CDR3 sequence reads: CASSQRLVEISYEQYF. CDR3 in DNA: TGCGCCAGCAGCCAAAGGCTCGTGGAAATCTCCTACGAGCAGTACTTC.

V is TRBV7-9 and J is TRBJ2-5; no definite D call. This CDR3 spans 13 amino acids. Trimming left V 2 bases short and J 5 bases short, with 9 bases between. CDR1 is SEHNR, CDR2 FQNEAQ, per germline (reference sequence). The CDR3 here is CASSLNLRETQYF. CDR3 nucleotide sequence: TGTGCCAGCAGCTTAAATCTTCGGGAGACCCAGTACTTC.

This clonotype was seen ten or more times. The rearrangement uses TRBV25-1 and TRBJ2-5; 9 bases line up with TRBD1. Germline V gives CDR1 MGHDK, CDR2 SYGVNS. The CDR3 is 15 residues long. V lost 3 bases and J lost 2; bases outside the gene matches: 4. CDR3 loop: CASSDPGQGQETQYF. CDR3 DNA: TGTGCCAGCAGTGATCCGGGACAGGGACAAGAGACCCAGTACTTC. Supplemented by reference TRBV25-1 and TRBJ2-5, the full variable domain reads EADIYQTPRYLVIGTGKKITLECSQTMGHDKMYWYQQDPGMELHLIHYSYGVNSTEKGDLSSESTVSRIRTEHFPLTLESARPSHTSQYLCASSDPGQGQETQYFGPGTRLLVL.

The J gene is TRBJ2-5, the V gene TRBV10-3; TRBD2 is a possible D gene (6 bases). The V gene's germline CDR1 is ENHRY and CDR2 SYGVKD. The V end lost 2 bases, the J end lost 5 bases, and 15 bases lay between the germline ends. The CDR3 has 15 amino acids. The CDR3 DNA sequence: TGTGCCATCAGTGAGCGCAGCGGGTCGCAGGAGACCCAGTACTTC. Translating gives CAISERSGSQETQYF.

This clonotype was seen many times. This rearrangement joins TRBV5-1 to TRBJ2-1; 11 nucleotides match TRBD1. The CDR3 extends over 14 amino acids. Germline-derived CDR1 and CDR2 are SGHRS and YFSETQ. The trim removed 2 bases at V and 7 bases at J, leaving 2 bases unmatched. Here the CDR3 reads CASSFGTGGNEQFF. CDR3 in DNA: TGCGCCAGCAGCTTCGGGACAGGGGGGAATGAGCAGTTCTTC.

The chain combines TRBV10-3 with TRBJ2-3, with TRBD2 as a possible D gene (6 bases). The germline CDR1 and CDR2 sequences are ENHRY and SYGVKD. The CDR3 has 11 residues. V lost 9 bases to trimming and J lost 12 bases, with 16 bases between them. In DNA form, the CDR3 reads TGTGCCATTTCGCGGGATCAATCCCAGTATTTT. Translated: CAISRDQSQYF.

This clonotype appeared a few times. J is TRBJ2-2 and V is TRBV19, with D perhaps TRBD1 (6 bases). CDR1 LNHDA and CDR2 SQIVND come from the germline V gene (reference sequence). CDR3 length: 16 residues. Trimming cost V 1 base and J 3 bases, with 12 bases left between them. DNA for the CDR3: TGTGCCAGTAGTATAGCGGCACAGGGCTACACCGGGGAGCTGTTTTTT. Translation gives CASSIAAQGYTGELFF.

DNA of the CDR3: TGTGCCAGCAGCTTAGGGCACTTTGGACAGGCCTACGTC. It yields the protein CASSLGHFGQAYV. The J gene is TRBJ2-7, the V gene TRBV7-9; 7 bases align to TRBD1. Germline CDR1 SEHNR, CDR2 FQNEAQ (reference sequence). This CDR3 contains 13 residues. With 1 base clipped from V and 13 bases from J, the junction kept 10 bases outside the gene matches.

This clonotype has at least ten counts. The rearrangement joins TRBV2 to TRBJ2-5; 9 bases match TRBD1. Looked up from germline, CDR1 is SNHLY and CDR2 is FYNNEI. The CDR3 is 15 amino acids. Trimming at V came to 3 bases and at J to 1 base, leaving 3 bases not matched to a gene. CDR3 bases: TGTGCCAGCAGTGAGGGGACAGGGCCCCAAGAGACCCAGTACTTC. This translates into CASSEGTGPQETQYF.

The rearrangement joins TRBV7-2 to TRBJ1-6, with 7 bases fitting TRBD1. In germline, CDR1 is SGHTA, CDR2 FQGNSA. The CDR3 covers 15 residues. The V and J ends lost 3 bases and 7 bases, in that order; junction bases with no gene match: 6. The CDR3 loop reads CASSFPPGQNSPLHF. CDR3 bases: TGTGCCAGCAGCTTCCCCCCGGGACAGAATTCACCCCTCCACTTT.

This clonotype was seen at least ten times. The V gene is TRBV20-1, the J gene TRBJ2-3, with 8 bases that match TRBD1. Germline V CDR1 and CDR2: DFQATT, SNEGSKA (reference sequence). This CDR3 is built from 13 residues. V was pared by 6 bases and J by 6 bases, with 8 bases of the junction left unmatched. The CDR3: CSASHTGGDTQYF. CDR3 in DNA: TGCAGTGCGAGTCATACAGGGGGGGATACGCAGTATTTT.